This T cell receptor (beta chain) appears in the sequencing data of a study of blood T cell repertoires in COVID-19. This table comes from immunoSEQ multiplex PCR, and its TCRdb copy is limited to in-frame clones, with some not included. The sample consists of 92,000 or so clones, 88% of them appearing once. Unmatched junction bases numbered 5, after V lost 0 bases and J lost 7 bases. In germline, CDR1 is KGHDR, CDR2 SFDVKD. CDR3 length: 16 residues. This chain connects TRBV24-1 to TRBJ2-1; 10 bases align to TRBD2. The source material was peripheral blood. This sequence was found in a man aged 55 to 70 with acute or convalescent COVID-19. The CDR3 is CATSDLSGGARNEQFF. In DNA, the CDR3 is TGTGCCACCAGTGATTTGAGCGGGGGGGCAAGAAATGAGCAGTTCTTC.